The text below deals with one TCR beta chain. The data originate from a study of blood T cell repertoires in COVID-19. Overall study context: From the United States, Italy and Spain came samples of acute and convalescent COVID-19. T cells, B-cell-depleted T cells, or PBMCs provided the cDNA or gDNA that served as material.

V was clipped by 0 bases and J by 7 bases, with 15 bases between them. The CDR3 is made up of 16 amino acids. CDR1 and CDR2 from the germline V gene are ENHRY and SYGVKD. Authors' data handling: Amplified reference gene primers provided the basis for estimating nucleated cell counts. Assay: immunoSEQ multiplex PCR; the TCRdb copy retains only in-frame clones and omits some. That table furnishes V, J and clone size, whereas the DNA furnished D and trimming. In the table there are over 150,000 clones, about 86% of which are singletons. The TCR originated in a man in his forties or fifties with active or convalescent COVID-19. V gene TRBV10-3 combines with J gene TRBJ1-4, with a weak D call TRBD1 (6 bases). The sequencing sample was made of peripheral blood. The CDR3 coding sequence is TGTGCCATCAGTGAGTCAGGACAGACAAGGGGTGAAAAACTGTTTTTT. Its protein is CAISESGQTRGEKLFF.